The sequence of this T cell receptor beta chain was determined in a study of blood T cell repertoires in COVID-19. Study information: There were acute and convalescent COVID-19 samples, and they came from the United States, Italy and Spain. Sources were T cells, B-cell-depleted T cells, or PBMCs; the material itself was cDNA or gDNA.

The Seattle patients, enrolled during active infection, were followed longitudinally. Authors' processing steps: Amplifying reference gene primers gave estimates of nucleated cell counts. Generated by immunoSEQ multiplex PCR, the TCRdb table keeps only in-frame clones and is missing some. V and J calls and clone size are those listed in that table; D and trimming were worked out from the DNA. This sample yields approximately 530,000 clones, of which roughly nine tenths are seen a single time; less than 9% belongs to the top ten. The CDR3 contains 15 residues. Deletions cut 5 bases from V and 6 bases from J, with 17 bases between. CDR1 and CDR2 from the germline V gene are MNHNY and SVGAGI (reference sequence).

This clonotype was obtained from a woman in her 50s with COVID-19, enrolled during active disease. The rearrangement links TRBV6-6 to TRBJ1-5; no definite D call. The material sequenced was peripheral blood. DNA of the CDR3: TGTGCCAGCAGTCAGTCGACGAAGGAGGTTCAGCCCCAGCATTTT. This codes for CASSQSTKEVQPQHF.